Below are 5 T cell receptor beta chains sequenced from a single sample in a study of T cell changes during pregnancy in multiple sclerosis. Sequenced by immunoSEQ multiplex PCR; TCRdb stores in-frame clones only, minus some. The sample has 40,000 to 45,000 clones, over 90% seen once. The source material was CD8+ T cells from peripheral blood mononuclear cells, sampled in the third trimester of pregnancy. The receptors derive from a female donor with multiple sclerosis, enrolled in a pregnancy study.

This clone was recorded once. The chain has TRBV6-1 and TRBJ2-5; D possibly corresponds to TRBD1 (8 bases). CDR3 length: 16 residues. Deletions cut 2 bases from V and 3 bases from J, with 16 bases between. Germline assignment: CDR1 MNHNS and CDR2 SASEGT. CDR3 protein: CASSELVTGGEETQYF. DNA of the CDR3: TGTGCCAGCAGTGAATTAGTCACAGGGGGGGAAGAGACCCAGTACTTC.

This clone was seen a single time. The chain is built from TRBV2 and TRBJ2-7, with 12 bases fitting TRBD2. CDR1 and CDR2 from the germline V gene are SNHLY and FYNNEI. The CDR3 has 15 residues. Trimming at V came to 6 bases and at J to 3 bases, leaving 6 bases not matched to a gene. In DNA, the CDR3 is TGTGCCAGCAGGGGATCGGGACTAGCGGGCTACGAGCAGTACTTC. Protein: CASRGSGLAGYEQYF.

V usage is TRBV2 and J usage is TRBJ2-3, with D possibly being TRBD2 (6 bases). V lost 5 bases, J lost 0 bases, and 12 bases lay in between. This CDR3 contains 15 residues. Germline V CDR1 and CDR2: SNHLY, FYNNEI. The CDR3 reads CASSLGGVSTDTQYF. DNA of the CDR3: TGTGCCAGCAGTCTGGGCGGGGTTAGCACAGATACGCAGTATTTT.

This chain connects TRBV19 to TRBJ2-5; maybe TRBD2 (5 bases). The V gene's germline CDR1 is LNHDA and CDR2 SQIVND (reference sequence). This CDR3 spans 14 amino acids. Trimming removed 3 bases from V and 5 bases from J, with 13 bases in between. The CDR3 region is CASSIRGWEETQYF. CDR3 DNA: TGTGCCAGTAGTATTCGCGGGTGGGAGGAGACCCAGTACTTC.

The rearrangement uses TRBV4-1 and TRBJ2-1; 8 bases are a match to TRBD2. J lost 6 bases, V lost 4 bases, and 8 bases had no gene match. CDR1 is MGHRA and CDR2 is YSYEKL in the germline V gene. The CDR3 extends over 15 amino acids. CDR3 nucleotide sequence: TGCGCCAGCAGCCGCGTGGGACTAGGTATCAATGAGCAGTTCTTC. This codes for CASSRVGLGINEQFF.